Listed below are T cell receptor beta chains from one sample, sequenced in a study of response to subunit inactivated influenza vaccine. TCRdb independently ran MiXCR on the RT-PCR reads; one entry per CDR3 protein. The repertoire includes approximately 680,000 distinct CDR3 sequences, approximately 14% of them detected once, and around 10% sits in the top ten. The sequenced sample was PBMCs from blood, obtained about 12 days after vaccination. The receptors derive from a man in his fifties or sixties who received an inactivated influenza vaccine. CDR3s include the opening cysteine and the closing phenylalanine or tryptophan. Fields, in order: CDR3 protein, CDR3 DNA, J gene, V gene, clone size, D gene. The D gene is left open where the match is weak. Clone size is given for some rows only: seen once, a few or many times, or a class if the clone is expanded.

cdr3_aa: CATSSRGWGVGYEQYF; cdr3_nt: TGTGCCACCAGCTCAAGGGGTTGGGGCGTGGGATACGAGCAGTACTTC; j_call: TRBJ2-7; v_call: TRBV15; clone_size: NA; d_call: NA
cdr3_aa: CASSDVRGAHSYEQYF; cdr3_nt: TGCGCCAGCAGCGACGTCAGGGGGGCTCACTCCTACGAGCAGTACTTC; j_call: TRBJ2-7; v_call: TRBV5-1; clone_size: NA; d_call: NA
cdr3_aa: CASSFYLAGAADTQYF; cdr3_nt: TGTGCCAGCAGCTTTTACCTAGCGGGGGCGGCAGATACGCAGTATTTT; j_call: TRBJ2-3; v_call: TRBV7-9; clone_size: NA; d_call: TRBD2
cdr3_aa: CASSSALYRGGNQPQHF; cdr3_nt: TGTGCCAGCAGTTCCGCTCTATACAGGGGAGGCAATCAGCCCCAGCATTTT; j_call: TRBJ1-5; v_call: TRBV6-5; clone_size: few; d_call: TRBD1
cdr3_aa: CATSDRSGGSFTDTQYF; cdr3_nt: TGTGCCACCAGTGATCGTTCTGGCGGGAGTTTTACAGATACGCAGTATTTT; j_call: TRBJ2-3; v_call: TRBV24-1; clone_size: NA; d_call: TRBD2
cdr3_aa: CASSRSRGHGEKLFF; cdr3_nt: TGCGCCAGCAGCCGCTCTAGGGGGCATGGTGAAAAACTGTTTTTT; j_call: TRBJ1-4; v_call: TRBV5-1; clone_size: many; d_call: TRBD1
cdr3_aa: CASSLDVITEAFF; cdr3_nt: TGTGCCAGCAGTTTAGATGTGATAACTGAAGCTTTCTTT; j_call: TRBJ1-1; v_call: TRBV12-3/TRBV12-4; clone_size: NA; d_call: NA
cdr3_aa: CASSLAGGPAADTQYF; cdr3_nt: TGCGCCAGCAGCTTGGCCGGCGGCCCCGCGGCGGATACGCAGTATTTT; j_call: TRBJ2-3; v_call: TRBV5-1; clone_size: NA; d_call: NA
cdr3_aa: CASSYTWDRGEREKLFF; cdr3_nt: TGTGCCAGCAGTTACACATGGGACAGGGGAGAGCGTGAAAAACTGTTCTTT; j_call: TRBJ1-4; v_call: TRBV6-5; clone_size: NA; d_call: TRBD1
cdr3_aa: CASRPRQGPYEQYF; cdr3_nt: TGTGCCAGCAGGCCTAGACAGGGACCCTACGAGCAGTACTTC; j_call: TRBJ2-7; v_call: TRBV7-8; clone_size: NA; d_call: TRBD1
cdr3_aa: CSARATGLGANVLTF; cdr3_nt: TGCAGTGCTAGAGCCACAGGGTTGGGGGCCAACGTCCTGACTTTC; j_call: TRBJ2-6; v_call: TRBV20-1; clone_size: NA; d_call: NA
cdr3_aa: CASSTGEMGQYF; cdr3_nt: TGTGCCAGCAGTACAGGGGAGATGGGCCAGTACTTC; j_call: TRBJ2-5; v_call: TRBV28; clone_size: many; d_call: TRBD1
cdr3_aa: CASSPLGTGRTDTQYF; cdr3_nt: TGTGCCAGCTCACCACTGGGGACAGGCCGCACAGATACGCAGTATTTT; j_call: TRBJ2-3; v_call: TRBV18; clone_size: few; d_call: TRBD1
cdr3_aa: CASSYRGREAFF; cdr3_nt: TGTGCCAGCAGTTACAGGGGGCGAGAAGCTTTCTTT; j_call: TRBJ1-1; v_call: TRBV6-7; clone_size: NA; d_call: TRBD1
cdr3_aa: CAISVGSLAKNIQYF; cdr3_nt: TGTGCCATCAGTGTGGGCAGCTTGGCCAAAAACATTCAGTACTTC; j_call: TRBJ2-4; v_call: TRBV10-3; clone_size: few; d_call: NA
cdr3_aa: CASSLTSGSADTQYF; cdr3_nt: TGTGCCAGCAGCTTAACTAGCGGGAGTGCAGATACGCAGTATTTT; j_call: TRBJ2-3; v_call: TRBV7-3; clone_size: NA; d_call: TRBD2
cdr3_aa: CASSSQGQGVRNQPQHF; cdr3_nt: TGTGCCAGCAGCTCGCAAGGACAGGGCGTAAGGAATCAGCCCCAGCATTTT; j_call: TRBJ1-5; v_call: TRBV7-2; clone_size: NA; d_call: TRBD1
cdr3_aa: CASSPSFYNEQFF; cdr3_nt: TGTGCCAGCAGCCCTTCCTTTTACAATGAGCAGTTCTTC; j_call: TRBJ2-1; v_call: TRBV7-2; clone_size: many; d_call: NA
cdr3_aa: CASSPPGSRGNNEQFF; cdr3_nt: TGTGCCAGCAGCCCTCCGGGCAGCCGGGGGAACAATGAGCAGTTCTTC; j_call: TRBJ2-1; v_call: TRBV7-9; clone_size: NA; d_call: NA
cdr3_aa: CASSDGGQYQPQHF; cdr3_nt: TGTGCCAGCAGCGACGGGGGACAGTATCAGCCCCAGCATTTT; j_call: TRBJ1-5; v_call: TRBV6-1; clone_size: few; d_call: TRBD1